This record looks at one T cell receptor beta chain sequence and its context. The antigen is not known. Germline CDR1 reads SQVTM; CDR2 reads ANQGSEA. V shed 0 bases and J 5 bases; nucleotides not matched to a gene: 7. This CDR3 spans 15 amino acids. This record belongs to a study of T-cell memory formation after mild COVID-19. The 5'RACE method, run with constant-segment primers, produced TCR alpha and TCR beta cDNA libraries (carrying sample barcodes and UMIs). TCRdb re-derived calls from the 5' RACE reads in MiXCR, one entry per CDR3 protein. The data contain about 290,000 distinct CDR3 sequences, 15% to 20% of them singletons. Study observations and caveats: Second-wave clones peaking on day 37 lacked confirmed SARS-CoV-2 specificity. Cross-reactive memory appears to have joined, as suggested by some responding clones showing up in pre-infection memory.

V usage is TRBV29-1 and J usage is TRBJ2-5, with 9 positions matching TRBD1. Input material: PBMCs or a T cell subset sorted from them (not recorded which). This TCR came from a man between 18 and 35 years old who had mild COVID-19 (a few samples of this study predate the infection). Cell type and time point are not known. CDR3 DNA sequence: TGCAGCGTTGAAGATTTTCGGGACAGGGCTGAGACCCAGTACTTC. It translates to CSVEDFRDRAETQYF.